The 17 T cell receptor beta chains reported below all come from one sample, sequenced in a study of T cells in Graves' hyperthyroidism and ophthalmopathy. Amplified regions were TCR beta CDR3 sequences from RNA transcripts. HTBI primers were the set used in a first-round RT-PCR of the TCR CDR3. TCRdb processed the multiplex PCR reads anew with MiXCR; each CDR3 protein has one entry. The table lists 300,000 or so distinct CDR3 sequences, approximately 15% of them singletons, with roughly 53% in the top ten. The sequenced sample consisted of blood. The receptors originated from a woman aged 60 to 75 with Graves' ophthalmopathy.

This clonotype was seen ten or more times. J is TRBJ1-1 and V is TRBV20-1, with 9 bases identical to TRBD1. The CDR3 sequence is 13 residues long. Germline V gene data show CDR1 as DFQATT and CDR2 as SNEGSKA (reference sequence). J was trimmed by 0 bases and V by 6 bases; bases with no gene match: 2. For the CDR3, the DNA is TGCAGTGCCAGACAGGGGGTGAACACTGAAGCTTTCTTT. Amino acids: CSARQGVNTEAFF.

This clonotype was picked up many times. The chain is built from TRBV12-3 or TRBV12-4 and TRBJ2-1, with no clear D. V gave up 2 bases and J gave up 7 bases, with 18 bases separating them. This CDR3 contains 16 residues. CDR3 nucleotide sequence: TGTGCCAGCAGTTTAATAATCCCTCGACCTCAAAATGAGCAGTTCTTC. Its translation is CASSLIIPRPQNEQFF.

This clonotype was recorded a few times. The CDR3: CASSYDGSGYNEQFF. The CDR3 nucleotides are TGTGCCAGCAGTTACGACGGGAGCGGTTACAATGAGCAGTTCTTC. The chain is built from TRBV6-5 and TRBJ2-1; TRBD2 might be the D (6 bases). The V gene lost 2 bases and the J gene lost 4 bases, with 12 bases spanning the gap. Germline lookup yields CDR1 MNHEY and CDR2 SVGAGI. This CDR3 contains 15 residues.

V and J are TRBV7-3 and TRBJ2-1, with a possible D match to TRBD1 (5 bases). This CDR3 region has 16 residues. Trimming removed 1 base at V and 6 bases at J, with 16 bases between. Germline CDR1 SGHTA, CDR2 FQGTGA. The CDR3: CASSLSPAQGSNEQFF. Written as DNA, the CDR3 is TGTGCCAGCAGCTTAAGCCCCGCGCAGGGATCCAATGAGCAGTTCTTC.

The chain is built from TRBV6-5 and TRBJ2-4, with D uncertain. The germline V and J ends were trimmed by 2 bases and 0 bases, with 8 bases remaining between them. CDR3 length equals 15 residues. The V gene's germline CDR1 is MNHEY and CDR2 SVGAGI. The CDR3 nucleotides read TGTGCCAGCAGTTACGGGAAGCTAGCCAAAAACATTCAGTACTTC. Translation: CASSYGKLAKNIQYF.

This clonotype was observed at least ten times. V usage is TRBV6-1 and J usage is TRBJ2-1, with TRBD1 identical over 8 bases. The V and J ends lost 2 bases and 12 bases, in that order; junction bases with no gene match: 9. The CDR3 loop spans 14 amino acids. The germline V gene encodes CDR1 MNHNS and CDR2 SASEGT. CDR3 nucleotides: TGTGCCAGCAGTGAAATCACCGCAACAGGGGGGCAGTTCTTC. It translates to CASSEITATGGQFF.

Comment on this clonotype: Germline is not matched at one junction end, which may reflect a read error. V usage is TRBV3-1 and J usage is TRBJ2-7; 7 bases are shared with TRBD1. This CDR3 has 17 residues. Germline loops: CDR1 LGHDT, CDR2 YNNKEL (reference sequence). Here the CDR3 reads CAGSQVRVWDRQYEQYF. The DNA for the CDR3 is TGTGCCGGCAGCCAAGTGAGGGTATGGGACAGACAATACGAGCAGTACTTC.

This sequence joins TRBV10-3 and TRBJ1-2; D may be TRBD1 (5 bases). Trimming cost V 8 bases and J 8 bases, with 21 bases left between them. The CDR3 runs 14 residues. Germline CDR1 ENHRY, CDR2 SYGVKD. The CDR3 spells CAIPRGRDAEGYTF. CDR3 DNA sequence: TGTGCCATCCCCCGAGGCAGGGACGCGGAGGGCTACACCTTC.

For this clonotype: At one of its ends the junction is not consistent with the germline gene, which may arise from a read error. The rearrangement links TRBV6-1 to TRBJ2-2; TRBD2 agrees at 12 bases. The CDR3 contains 19 residues. Germline values: CDR1 MNHNS, CDR2 SASEGT. Here the CDR3 reads CASSPPLASGRAGTGELFF. The CDR3, as DNA: TGTGCTAGCAGTCCCCCTTTGGCTAGCGGGAGGGCAGGGACCGGGGAGCTGTTTTTT.

This sequence joins TRBV5-1 and TRBJ2-5; the D gene is possibly TRBD1 (6 bases). This CDR3 comprises 13 residues. Germline V lookup: CDR1 SGHRS, CDR2 YFSETQ. The ends were cut back, 5 bases at V and 5 bases at J, with 13 bases in the middle. The CDR3 reads CASRPGQGETQYF. The CDR3 nucleotides read TGCGCCAGCAGACCGGGACAAGGCGAGACCCAGTACTTC.

This clonotype was detected many times. CDR3 bases: TGCAGTGCTAGAGGTGGGATAAATTCACCCCTCCACTTT. Residues: CSARGGINSPLHF. This sequence joins TRBV20-1 and TRBJ1-6; no definite D call. Trimming pared 1 base from V and 7 bases from J, leaving 8 bases between. The germline V gene has CDR1 DFQATT and CDR2 SNEGSKA (reference sequence). The CDR3 totals 13 residues.

The table lists this clonotype with many counts. The chain has TRBV28 and TRBJ1-5; D unclear. There are 13 residues in the CDR3. Trimming pared 2 bases from V and 7 bases from J, leaving 9 bases between. CDR1 MDHEN and CDR2 SYDVKM come from the germline V gene. The CDR3 reads CASSLLGTQPQHF. In DNA form, the CDR3 reads TGTGCCAGCAGTTTACTGGGTACCCAGCCCCAGCATTTT. The whole variable domain, remainder taken from reference TRBV28 and TRBJ1-5, is DVKVTQSSRYLVKRTGEKVFLECVQDMDHENMFWYRQDPGLGLRLIYFSYDVKMKEKGDIPEGYSVSREKKERFSLILESASTNQTSMYLCASSLLGTQPQHFGDGTRLSIL.

The sample holds a few counts of this clonotype. The rearrangement links TRBV3-1 to TRBJ2-4, with 7 bases lining up with TRBD1. J lost 6 bases, V lost 4 bases, and 9 bases had no gene match. Germline CDR1 is LGHDT and CDR2 is YNNKEL (reference sequence). The CDR3 runs to 15 residues. CDR3 loop: CASSLGTASANIQYF. In DNA form, the CDR3 reads TGTGCCAGCAGCCTGGGGACAGCCTCGGCAAACATTCAGTACTTC.

This clonotype was seen many times. The chain joins TRBV7-2 to TRBJ2-1; D may match TRBD1 or TRBD2 (6 bases each). Looked up from germline, CDR1 is SGHTA and CDR2 is FQGNSA. The CDR3 has 21 amino acids. The ends were cut back, 3 bases at V and 0 bases at J, with 27 bases in the middle. CDR3 in DNA: TGTGCCAGCAGCTTTGTGGGTGGGGGGCCCGTAGCGACTAGCTCCTACAATGAGCAGTTCTTC. It translates to CASSFVGGGPVATSSYNEQFF. Complete variable domain (other parts from reference TRBV7-2 and TRBJ2-1): GAGVSQSPSNKVTEKGKDVELRCDPISGHTALYWYRQSLGQGLEFLIYFQGNSAPDKSGLPSDRFSAERTGGSVSTLTIQRTQQEDSAVYLCASSFVGGGPVATSSYNEQFFGPGTRLTVL.

The chain recombines TRBV28 with TRBJ1-6; tentative D call: TRBD1 (6 bases). This CDR3 region has 14 residues. From germline, CDR1 is MDHEN and CDR2 SYDVKM. The germline V and J ends were trimmed by 5 bases and 7 bases, with 12 bases remaining between them. CDR3 sequence: CASSSTGTNSPLHF. The CDR3 DNA is TGTGCCAGCAGTAGTACAGGGACCAATTCACCCCTCCACTTT.

On this clonotype itself: Given a much more abundant clone one base away, this may be a read error. The gene calls are TRBV4-3 and TRBJ2-1; D is unclear. The closer fit of TRBJ2-7 to the DNA end suggests the J call may be wrong. This CDR3 has 13 amino acids. Per the germline V gene, CDR1 is LGHNA and CDR2 is YSLEER. As DNA, the CDR3 is TGCGCCAGCAGCCAAGGCCCCTGGAATGAGCAGTACTTC. It codes for CASSQGPWNEQYF.

This rearrangement joins TRBV3-1 to TRBJ2-1, with 8 nucleotides matching TRBD2. CDR3 length: 17 residues. Germline V gene data show CDR1 as LGHDT and CDR2 as YNNKEL (reference sequence). Unmatched junction bases numbered 7, after V lost 0 bases and J lost 3 bases. The CDR3 here is CASSQDNPSGFYNEQFF. The CDR3 DNA reads as TGTGCCAGCAGCCAAGACAATCCTAGCGGGTTCTACAATGAGCAGTTCTTC.